Listed here are 22 T cell receptor beta chains from one sample, sequenced in a study of T cell changes during pregnancy in multiple sclerosis. Clones were read by immunoSEQ multiplex PCR, and TCRdb kept only the in-frame ones, dropping some. This sample has about 69,000 clones; about nine tenths occur once, and the top ten carry roughly 1.4%. Sample: peripheral blood, taken in the third trimester of pregnancy. These receptors were obtained from a female donor with multiple sclerosis, enrolled in a pregnancy study.

The chain recombines TRBV6-1 with TRBJ2-7, with 7 bases fitting TRBD2. Germline CDR1 and CDR2: MNHNS and SASEGT. The CDR3 totals 14 residues. The J segment lost 0 bases and the V segment lost 7 bases, leaving 6 bases of the junction unmatched. DNA of the CDR3: TGTGCCAGCACAATGCGGGGGAGCTCCTACGAGCAGTACTTC. Its protein is CASTMRGSSYEQYF.

The rearrangement links TRBV6-6 to TRBJ2-3, with D possibly being TRBD2 (6 bases). Looked up from germline, CDR1 is MNHNY and CDR2 is SVGAGI (reference sequence). The CDR3 has 14 amino acids. V lost 8 bases and J 8 bases, leaving 20 bases between the germline ends. The CDR3: CASAVAGDSGTQYF. As DNA, the CDR3 is TGTGCCAGCGCAGTCGCCGGGGACTCGGGTACGCAGTATTTT.

This clone occurred once. CDR3 coding DNA: TGTGCCAGCAGTGCTGAAGCAAGCTCCTACGAGCAGTACTTC. Residues: CASSAEASSYEQYF. The V and J genes are TRBV2 and TRBJ2-7; D unclear. This CDR3 contains 14 residues. The germline V gene has CDR1 SNHLY and CDR2 FYNNEI. Trimming took 4 bases from V and 0 from J, leaving 10 bases between them.

In DNA, the CDR3 is TGTGCCAGCAGCTTGGGTGGCCGTCAGAACACCGGGGAGCTGTTTTTT. Amino acid sequence: CASSLGGRQNTGELFF. The genes are TRBV5-6 and TRBJ2-2; no clear D. This CDR3 has 16 residues. Germline CDR1 reads SGHDT; CDR2 reads YYEEEE. The V gene lost 0 bases and the J gene lost 1 base, with 10 bases spanning the gap.

This chain links TRBV13 with TRBJ1-5, with 9 bases aligning to TRBD1. The CDR3 length is 13 residues. Trimming removed 5 bases from V and 7 bases from J; junction bases left unmatched: 3. Germline lookup yields CDR1 PRHDT and CDR2 FYEKMQ (reference sequence). CDR3 coding DNA: TGTGCCAGCAGCCTCGACAGGGGGCAGCCCCAGCATTTT. Protein product: CASSLDRGQPQHF.

The chain has TRBV12-5 and TRBJ1-1; D is possibly TRBD1 (5 bases). From germline, CDR1 is LGHNT and CDR2 FRNRAP. Trimming pared 9 bases from V and 5 bases from J, leaving 16 bases between. This CDR3 contains 13 residues. Here the CDR3 DNA reads TGTGCTAGCGAAGTTCAGGGTGGTACTGAAGCTTTCTTT. It translates to CASEVQGGTEAFF.

The J gene is TRBJ1-2, the V gene TRBV4-1, with D tentatively TRBD1 (6 bases). Germline lookup yields CDR1 MGHRA and CDR2 YSYEKL. The ends were cut back, 1 base at V and 0 bases at J, with 12 bases in the middle. The CDR3 length is 16 residues. Here the CDR3 DNA reads TGCGCCAGCAGCCAAGGGGCTGACAGGTCTAACTATGGCTACACCTTC. Amino acids: CASSQGADRSNYGYTF.

This chain joins TRBV7-3 and TRBJ1-1; D is undetermined. The CDR3 length is 13 residues. V was pared by 5 bases and J by 3 bases, with 10 bases between. Germline CDR1 SGHTA, CDR2 FQGTGA. DNA for the CDR3: TGTGCCAGCAGCCAAAGGAGGCACACTGAAGCTTTCTTT. It codes for CASSQRRHTEAFF. Drawing the rest from reference TRBV7-3 and TRBJ1-1, the complete variable domain is GAGVSQTPSNKVTEKGKYVELRCDPISGHTALYWYRQSLGQGPEFLIYFQGTGAADDSGLPNDRFFAVRPEGSVSTLKIQRTERGDSAVYLCASSQRRHTEAFFGQGTRLTVV.

The chain employs TRBV7-9 and TRBJ1-1; D possibly corresponds to TRBD1 (6 bases). Deletions cut 3 bases from V and 7 bases from J, with 12 bases between. The CDR3 totals 13 residues. Germline assignment: CDR1 SEHNR and CDR2 FQNEAQ (reference sequence). Here the CDR3 DNA reads TGTGCCAGCAGCTTCGCAGGGGTGAGTGAAGCTTTCTTT. Translated, it gives CASSFAGVSEAFF.

This sequence joins TRBV2 and TRBJ2-5; possible D gene TRBD2, 5 bases. The V and J ends lost 8 bases and 2 bases respectively, with 9 bases between them. This CDR3 spans 12 amino acids. CDR1 is SNHLY and CDR2 is FYNNEI in the germline V gene. The CDR3 spells CASGGSQETQYF. Here the CDR3 DNA reads TGTGCCAGCGGAGGCAGTCAAGAGACCCAGTACTTC.

The genes are TRBV2 and TRBJ2-5, with D maybe TRBD1 (6 bases). The CDR3 extends over 15 amino acids. The V gene lost 6 bases and the J gene lost 1 base, with 15 bases spanning the gap. Germline-derived CDR1 and CDR2 are SNHLY and FYNNEI. The CDR3 protein is CASSPITGSQETQYF. The CDR3 DNA sequence: TGTGCCAGCAGCCCCATTACAGGGAGCCAAGAGACCCAGTACTTC. Variable domain in full (rest from reference TRBV2 and TRBJ2-5): EPEVTQTPSHQVTQMGQEVILRCVPISNHLYFYWYRQILGQKVEFLVSFYNNEISEKSEIFDDQFSVERPDGSNFTLKIRSTKLEDSAMYFCASSPITGSQETQYFGPGTRLLVL.

This chain joins TRBV18 and TRBJ2-5, with unresolved D. Germline V gene lookup returns CDR1 KGHSH and CDR2 LQKENI. The CDR3 length is 13 residues. Trimming pared 0 bases from V and 2 bases from J, leaving 4 bases between. CDR3 residues: CASSPPSQETQYF. The CDR3, as DNA: TGTGCCAGCTCACCACCCAGTCAAGAGACCCAGTACTTC.

The chain is built from TRBV2 and TRBJ1-3, with 8 bases fitting TRBD1. Trimming at V came to 6 bases and at J to 2 bases, leaving 9 bases not matched to a gene. CDR1 SNHLY and CDR2 FYNNEI come from the germline V gene. The CDR3 covers 16 residues. The CDR3 region has the DNA TGTGCCAGCAGAACCCCGACAGGGGAACCTGGAAACACCATATATTTT. Residues: CASRTPTGEPGNTIYF.

The chain combines TRBV5-4 with TRBJ2-5; D is unclear. The germline CDR1 and CDR2 sequences are SGHNT and YYREEE (reference sequence). Trimming left V 4 bases short and J 1 base short, with 5 bases between. The CDR3 runs 12 residues. The CDR3, as DNA: TGTGCCAGCAGCCCGGGCCAAGAGACCCAGTACTTC. This sequence encodes CASSPGQETQYF. Drawing the rest from reference TRBV5-4 and TRBJ2-5, the complete variable domain is ETGVTQSPTHLIKTRGQQVTLRCSSQSGHNTVSWYQQALGQGPQFIFQYYREEENGRGNFPPRFSGLQFPNYSSELNVNALELDDSALYLCASSPGQETQYFGPGTRLLVL.

This clone has a handful of counts. The genes are TRBV5-5 and TRBJ2-5, with D maybe TRBD2 (5 bases). Germline V gene data show CDR1 as SGHKS and CDR2 as YYEKEE (reference sequence). The CDR3 has 16 amino acids. The V end lost 6 bases, the J end lost 4 bases, and 22 bases lay between the germline ends. The CDR3 is CASIPAAVEGGETQYF. CDR3 DNA sequence: TGTGCCAGCATCCCGGCAGCGGTAGAAGGAGGAGAGACCCAGTACTTC.

This chain connects TRBV11-2 to TRBJ1-6; D is unresolved. This CDR3 contains 13 residues. Germline CDR1 reads SGHAT; CDR2 reads FQNNGV. V was cut by 6 bases and J by 6 bases, with 9 bases left in between. The CDR3 bases are TGTGCCAGCAGTGAAGGGAGTAATTCACCCCTCCACTTT. The encoded protein is CASSEGSNSPLHF.

The gene calls are TRBV5-1 and TRBJ2-7; TRBD1 aligns across 10 bases. The V gene end was trimmed by 5 bases and the J gene end by 5 bases; junction bases not matched to a gene: 7. Germline V CDR1 and CDR2: SGHRS, YFSETQ. CDR3 length: 14 amino acids. The DNA for the CDR3 is TGCGCCAGCAGGGACGACAGGGGGCGCGACGAGCAGTACTTC. Amino acids: CASRDDRGRDEQYF.

The gene calls are TRBV9 and TRBJ2-1; 9 nucleotides line up with TRBD1. The CDR3 contains 16 residues. CDR1 SGDLS and CDR2 YYNGEE come from the germline V gene. Trimming cost V 3 bases and J 5 bases; bases outside gene matches: 9. The CDR3 loop is CASSEEQGAPDNEQFF. DNA for the CDR3: TGTGCCAGCAGCGAAGAACAGGGGGCGCCCGACAATGAGCAGTTCTTC.

The chain employs TRBV9 and TRBJ1-2; D might be TRBD1 (5 bases). The germline CDR1 and CDR2 sequences are SGDLS and YYNGEE. CDR3 length: 14 amino acids. V dropped 2 bases and J dropped 5 bases, with 13 bases sitting between them. CDR3 nucleotide sequence: TGTGCCAGCAGCGTCGGGGGACGAGAATATGGCTACACCTTC. Protein product: CASSVGGREYGYTF. Looking up the rest from reference TRBV9 and TRBJ1-2 gives the full variable domain: DSGVTQTPKHLITATGQRVTLRCSPRSGDLSVYWYQQSLDQGLQFLIQYYNGEERAKGNILERFSAQQFPDLHSELNLSSLELGDSALYFCASSVGGREYGYTFGSGTRLTVV.

The chain joins TRBV18 to TRBJ2-7; 11 bases line up with TRBD2. V dropped 3 bases and J dropped 2; count of bases not matched to a gene: 0. The germline V gene encodes CDR1 KGHSH and CDR2 LQKENI. The CDR3 covers 14 residues. The CDR3 here is CASSPSGGAYEQYF. The CDR3 nucleotides read TGTGCCAGCTCACCTAGCGGGGGGGCCTACGAGCAGTACTTC.

The chain joins TRBV4-1 to TRBJ1-5; D not certain. The CDR3 runs 17 residues. Germline assignment: CDR1 MGHRA and CDR2 YSYEKL. V was cut by 0 bases and J by 3 bases, with 15 bases left in between. The CDR3 reads CASSQDLIMRDNQPQHF. In nucleotides, the CDR3 is TGCGCCAGCAGCCAAGATCTAATAATGCGGGACAATCAGCCCCAGCATTTT.

There are a few counts of this clone. The chain uses TRBV10-3 and TRBJ2-5; 8 bases align to TRBD1. CDR1 is ENHRY and CDR2 is SYGVKD in the germline V gene. Germline trimming cut 0 bases from V and 4 bases from J; bases unmatched to any gene: 4. The CDR3 runs 15 residues. The chain's CDR3 is CAISESTGVTETQYF. Written as DNA, the CDR3 is TGTGCCATCAGTGAGTCGACAGGGGTTACAGAGACCCAGTACTTC.